Below are 20 T cell receptor beta chains sequenced from a single sample in a study of blood T cell repertoires in COVID-19. Produced via immunoSEQ multiplex PCR; TCRdb's table is partial and in-frame only. The sample holds about 34,000 clones; roughly 80% are singletons and the top ten take under 15%. The sample comprised peripheral blood. The source of these receptors is a man older than 75 with active or convalescent COVID-19.

This clone came up once. The chain recombines TRBV19 with TRBJ2-7, with TRBD2 matching over 13 bases. The junction had 14 bases not matched to a gene; V was cut back by 6 bases and J by 3 bases. The CDR3 contains 18 residues. CDR1 and CDR2 (germline): LNHDA, SQIVND (reference sequence). The CDR3 DNA reads as TGTGCCAGTAGGGACAAAGGACTAGCGGGAGACATCGTCTACGAGCAGTACTTC. Its protein is CASRDKGLAGDIVYEQYF.

The gene calls are TRBV18 and TRBJ1-6; 7 bases agree with TRBD1. This CDR3 comprises 15 residues. Trimming removed 2 bases from V and 6 bases from J; junction bases left unmatched: 4. Germline CDR1 is KGHSH and CDR2 is LQKENI. The CDR3 protein is CASSPAGGFNSPLHF. The CDR3 DNA is TGTGCCAGCTCACCAGCAGGGGGGTTTAATTCACCCCTCCACTTT. The whole variable domain, remainder taken from reference TRBV18 and TRBJ1-6, is NAGVMQNPRHLVRRRGQEARLRCSPMKGHSHVYWYRQLPEEGLKFMVYLQKENIIDESGMPKERFSAEFPKEGPSILRIQQVVRGDSAAYFCASSPAGGFNSPLHFGNGTRLTVT.

Only a few counts were recorded for this clone. The J gene is TRBJ1-4, the V gene TRBV19; possibly TRBD1 for D (6 bases). This CDR3 has 14 residues. V lost 4 bases and J 14 bases, leaving 20 bases between the germline ends. The germline V gene has CDR1 LNHDA and CDR2 SQIVND (reference sequence). This chain's CDR3 is CASSTAGTGRGLFF. CDR3 sequence (DNA): TGTGCCAGTAGTACCGCCGGTACAGGGCGGGGGCTGTTTTTT. The full variable domain, with the rest looked up from reference TRBV19 and TRBJ1-4, is DGGITQSPKYLFRKEGQNVTLSCEQNLNHDAMYWYRQDPGQGLRLIYYSQIVNDFQKGDIAEGYSVSREKKESFPLTVTSAQKNPTAFYLCASSTAGTGRGLFFGSGTQLSVL.

The J gene is TRBJ1-2, the V gene TRBV30, with TRBD1 as a possible D gene (5 bases). This CDR3 region has 11 residues. Germline V gives CDR1 GTSNPN, CDR2 SVGIG (reference sequence). Trimming cost V 0 bases and J 8 bases, with 7 bases left between them. The CDR3 spells CAWSVQGGYTF. CDR3 coding DNA: TGTGCCTGGAGTGTCCAGGGCGGCTACACCTTC.

The chain carries TRBV4-3 and TRBJ2-7, with TRBD2 identical over 15 bases. Germline CDR1 is LGHNA and CDR2 is YSLEER. The J segment lost 3 bases and the V segment lost 0 bases, leaving 6 bases of the junction unmatched. The CDR3 extends over 18 amino acids. The CDR3 region has the DNA TGCGCCAGCAGCCAAGATACTTTGGGACTAGCGGGAGGCTACGAGCAGTACTTC. This encodes CASSQDTLGLAGGYEQYF.

The V and J genes are TRBV5-1 and TRBJ2-7; 7 positions agree with TRBD1. The CDR3 consists of 14 residues. Germline loops: CDR1 SGHRS, CDR2 YFSETQ. Trimming took 5 bases from V and 2 from J; bases not matched to a gene: 7. The CDR3 nucleotides read TGCGCCAGCAGACCAGGGGGTTCCGCCTACGAGCAGTACTTC. This gives the protein CASRPGGSAYEQYF.

This clone has more than one count but fewer than ten. The chain recombines TRBV19 with TRBJ2-5, with TRBD2 matching over 10 bases. CDR3 length: 14 residues. Germline V gene data show CDR1 as LNHDA and CDR2 as SQIVND (reference sequence). The V and J ends lost 6 bases and 3 bases, in that order; junction bases with no gene match: 4. Here the CDR3 DNA reads TGTGCCAGTAGATCTCTAGCGGGAGAAGAGACCCAGTACTTC. It specifies CASRSLAGEETQYF.

This clone occurred once. The rearrangement links TRBV5-1 to TRBJ2-3, with a possible D match to TRBD1 (6 bases). The V gene lost 4 bases and the J gene lost 4 bases, with 19 bases spanning the gap. The CDR3 runs to 16 residues. Germline CDR1 and CDR2: SGHRS and YFSETQ. Here the CDR3 reads CASSVGNWGLADTQYF. The CDR3 bases are TGCGCCAGCAGCGTCGGGAACTGGGGGCTCGCAGATACGCAGTATTTT.

The chain employs TRBV29-1 and TRBJ2-1, with 10 bases lining up with TRBD2. The germline V gene has CDR1 SQVTM and CDR2 ANQGSEA. The V segment lost 5 bases and the J segment 3 bases; nucleotides outside the gene matches: 4. This CDR3 is built from 14 residues. The CDR3 DNA follows: TGCAGCGTTCCTAGCGGGAGTTTCTACAATGAGCAGTTCTTC. Its translation is CSVPSGSFYNEQFF.

V usage is TRBV7-3 and J usage is TRBJ2-6, with TRBD1 matching 9 bases. CDR1 and CDR2 (germline): SGHTA, FQGTGA. Trimming took 4 bases from V and 1 from J; bases not matched to a gene: 14. The CDR3 length is 20 residues. Here the CDR3 reads CASSSFMTDRGRSGANVLTF. CDR3 DNA: TGTGCCAGCAGCTCGTTTATGACTGACAGGGGGAGGTCTGGGGCCAACGTCCTGACTTTC. Using reference TRBV7-3 and TRBJ2-6 for the parts outside the CDR3, the full variable domain is GAGVSQTPSNKVTEKGKYVELRCDPISGHTALYWYRQSLGQGPEFLIYFQGTGAADDSGLPNDRFFAVRPEGSVSTLKIQRTERGDSAVYLCASSSFMTDRGRSGANVLTFGAGSRLTVL.

This clone was observed a handful of times. The V gene is TRBV10-2, the J gene TRBJ2-3; D is ambiguous. Germline V gene sequence: CDR1 WSHSY, CDR2 SAAADI. V lost 2 bases, J lost 0 bases, and 9 bases lay in between. CDR3 length: 15 residues. The DNA for the CDR3 is TGCGCCAGCAGTGAGGCAGGTACTAGCACAGATACGCAGTATTTT. Residues: CASSEAGTSTDTQYF.

This clone turned up a few times. The genes are TRBV4-1 and TRBJ1-2, with D possibly TRBD1 on 6 matching bases. Germline V CDR1 and CDR2: MGHRA, YSYEKL. V dropped 0 bases and J dropped 2 bases, with 10 bases sitting between them. The CDR3 spans 15 residues. The CDR3 coding sequence is TGCGCCAGCAGCCAAGAGGATACAGGGAACTATGGCTACACCTTC. Translated: CASSQEDTGNYGYTF.

J is TRBJ2-7 and V is TRBV5-6; D may be TRBD1 (7 bases). Trimming took off 3 bases at V and 1 base at J, with 17 bases between the two ends. Germline-derived CDR1 and CDR2 are SGHDT and YYEEEE. The CDR3 runs 16 residues. The CDR3 region has the DNA TGTGCCAGCAGCTCGATCGGAGGGACAGCATCCTACGAGCAGTACTTC. Translation gives CASSSIGGTASYEQYF.

This clone is a singleton in its sample. V is TRBV2 and J is TRBJ2-4; 7 nucleotides line up with TRBD1. The junction had 1 base not matched to a gene; V was cut back by 5 bases and J by 6 bases. The CDR3 loop spans 12 amino acids. The germline CDR1 and CDR2 sequences are SNHLY and FYNNEI. Written as DNA, the CDR3 is TGTGCCAGCAGTTGGGACAGAAACATTCAGTACTTC. This sequence encodes CASSWDRNIQYF.

This clone showed up just a few times. The chain recombines TRBV15 with TRBJ1-5, with D uncertain. This CDR3 comprises 15 residues. The V and J ends lost 0 bases and 4 bases respectively, with 10 bases between them. Germline CDR1 and CDR2: LNHNV and YYDKDF (reference sequence). The CDR3 nucleotides read TGTGCCACCAGCAGAGATTGGCTAGTAAATCAGCCCCAGCATTTT. It yields the protein CATSRDWLVNQPQHF.

The chain couples TRBV28 to TRBJ1-5; 7 nucleotides match TRBD1. The CDR3 is made up of 14 amino acids. V lost 5 bases to trimming and J lost 6 bases; unmatched junction nucleotides: 7. Germline values: CDR1 MDHEN, CDR2 SYDVKM. CDR3 coding DNA: TGTGCCAGCAGTGGAGGGGGCGCAGGTCAGCCCCAGCATTTT. It encodes CASSGGGAGQPQHF.

This clone was picked up one time. This rearrangement joins TRBV3-1 (or the pseudogene TRBV3-2) to TRBJ1-6; TRBD1 agrees at 7 bases. Trimming removed 0 bases from V and 3 bases from J; junction bases left unmatched: 2. Germline CDR1 LGHDT, CDR2 YNNKEL (reference sequence). This CDR3 is built from 16 residues. This chain's CDR3 is CASSQDRQGYNSPLHF. CDR3 nucleotides: TGTGCCAGCAGCCAAGATCGACAGGGCTATAATTCACCCCTCCACTTT.

This chain joins TRBV19 and TRBJ2-3; D may be TRBD2 (6 bases). The germline V gene has CDR1 LNHDA and CDR2 SQIVND (reference sequence). V was cut by 2 bases and J by 0 bases, with 9 bases left in between. The CDR3 is 15 residues long. CDR3 residues: CASSILSGSTDTQYF. The CDR3 DNA reads TGTGCCAGTAGTATACTTAGCGGAAGCACAGATACGCAGTATTTT.

The rearrangement uses TRBV5-1 and TRBJ1-1, with D perhaps TRBD1 (5 bases). Germline CDR1 and CDR2: SGHRS and YFSETQ. CDR3 size: 14 residues. Trimming removed 4 bases at V and 0 bases at J, with 10 bases between. This chain's CDR3 is CASSPDSMNTEAFF. The CDR3 nucleotides are TGCGCCAGCAGCCCCGACAGTATGAACACTGAAGCTTTCTTT.

V usage is TRBV4-1 and J usage is TRBJ2-1, with D tentatively TRBD1 (5 bases). CDR1 is MGHRA and CDR2 is YSYEKL in the germline V gene. This CDR3 is 15 amino acids long. V was cut by 0 bases and J by 2 bases, with 8 bases left in between. The CDR3 loop reads CASSQDRVTYNEQFF. CDR3 coding DNA: TGCGCCAGCAGCCAAGACAGGGTCACCTACAATGAGCAGTTCTTC.